The 9 T cell receptor beta chains given below trace back to one sample, sequenced in a study of cytomegalovirus exposure and HLA in healthy donors. 13 Jbeta primers and 60 Vbeta primers were used for the PCR. The table came from immunoSEQ multiplex PCR; TCRdb's copy has only in-frame clones and leaves some out. The sample holds 150,000 to 200,000 clones, 80% seen once. The sample taken for sequencing was PBMCs. The receptors shown here come from a middle-aged woman in good health and CMV-seronegative.

This chain connects TRBV7-2 to TRBJ2-2; 7 nucleotides align to TRBD1. Germline trimming cut 3 bases from V and 4 bases from J; bases unmatched to any gene: 5. The CDR3 has 15 residues. Germline assignment: CDR1 SGHTA and CDR2 FQGNSA. The CDR3 loop is CASSFNTGVTGELFF. The CDR3 region has the DNA TGTGCCAGCAGCTTTAACACAGGGGTCACCGGGGAGCTGTTTTTT. The full variable domain, its missing parts supplied by reference TRBV7-2 and TRBJ2-2, is GAGVSQSPSNKVTEKGKDVELRCDPISGHTALYWYRQSLGQGLEFLIYFQGNSAPDKSGLPSDRFSAERTGGSVSTLTIQRTQQEDSAVYLCASSFNTGVTGELFFGEGSRLTVL.

This sequence joins TRBV7-8 and TRBJ2-7; 10 bases line up with TRBD2. J was trimmed by 4 bases and V by 1 base; bases with no gene match: 4. The CDR3 contains 15 residues. Per germline, CDR1 SGHVS and CDR2 FQNEAQ. The CDR3 reads CASSLVTSGKYEQYF. The DNA for the CDR3 is TGTGCCAGCAGCTTAGTCACTAGCGGGAAGTACGAGCAGTACTTC. The variable domain in full, completed from reference TRBV7-8 and TRBJ2-7, reads GAGVSQSPRYKVAKRGQDVALRCDPISGHVSLFWYQQALGQGPEFLTYFQNEAQLDKSGLPSDRFFAERPEGSVSTLKIQRTQQEDSAVYLCASSLVTSGKYEQYFGPGTRLTVT.

The chain joins TRBV7-2 to TRBJ2-4, with a weak D call TRBD1 (6 bases). The length of the CDR3 is 12 residues. With 0 bases removed from V and 15 bases from J, the gap between germline ends came to 12 bases. The germline gives CDR1 SGHTA, CDR2 FQGNSA. The DNA for the CDR3 is TGTGCCAGCAGCTTAGCACAGGGCGGACCGTACTTC. Translating it yields CASSLAQGGPYF.

This rearrangement joins TRBV9 to TRBJ1-1; unclear D gene. V was clipped by 0 bases and J by 6 bases, with 9 bases between them. Per the germline V gene, CDR1 is SGDLS and CDR2 is YYNGEE. The CDR3 consists of 13 residues. The CDR3, as DNA: TGTGCCAGCAGCGTAGGCGGGTTGTCTGAAGCTTTCTTT. Its protein product is CASSVGGLSEAFF.

Concerning this clone: This specimen includes other DNA sequences encoding the same CDR3. This chain uses TRBV9 with TRBJ2-3; 7 bases agree with TRBD2. This CDR3 spans 15 amino acids. Germline loops: CDR1 SGDLS, CDR2 YYNGEE. J gave up 2 bases and V 0 bases, and 3 bases lay outside the gene matches. Here the CDR3 reads CASSVGGGATDTQYF. CDR3 coding DNA: TGTGCCAGCAGCGTAGGCGGGGGAGCCACAGATACGCAGTATTTT.

This chain uses TRBV20-1 with TRBJ1-2, with TRBD1 as a possible D gene (5 bases). In germline, CDR1 is DFQATT, CDR2 SNEGSKA (reference sequence). Deletions cut 6 bases from V and 7 bases from J, with 12 bases between. CDR3 length: 11 residues. The CDR3 loop reads CSAAGTPGYTF. The CDR3 DNA follows: TGCAGTGCGGCCGGGACTCCTGGCTACACCTTC.

About this clone: The junction differs from germline at one of its ends, possibly a read error. The chain employs TRBV7-9 and TRBJ2-5, with 8 bases that match TRBD1. CDR3 length equals 15 residues. From germline, CDR1 is SEHNR and CDR2 FQNEAQ (reference sequence). The chain's CDR3 is CSSSPADREAETQYF. CDR3 nucleotide sequence: TGTTCCAGCAGCCCCGCGGACAGGGAAGCAGAGACCCAGTACTTC.

In its sample, this clone was seen once. The chain couples TRBV4-1 to TRBJ2-3, with D unresolved. Germline values: CDR1 MGHRA, CDR2 YSYEKL. The CDR3 loop spans 18 amino acids. Trimming removed 1 base from V and 0 bases from J, with 17 bases in between. The chain's CDR3 is CASSQGLTPLSSTDTQYF. CDR3 DNA sequence: TGCGCCAGCAGCCAAGGTCTCACTCCCCTCTCTAGCACAGATACGCAGTATTTT.

V usage is TRBV7-3 and J usage is TRBJ1-1; maybe TRBD1 (5 bases). Germline CDR1 is SGHTA and CDR2 is FQGTGA. Trimming left V 4 bases short and J 10 bases short, with 19 bases between. The CDR3 spans 14 residues. Here the CDR3 DNA reads TGTGCCAGCAGCTCTCCGGGGGGGGTAAGAGGAGCTTTCTTT. Protein product: CASSSPGGVRGAFF.